This T cell receptor (beta chain) was sequenced for a study of regulatory T cells in long-lasting Graves disease. Whole-study results and caveats: Persistent Graves' cases showed lower TCR diversity than newly diagnosed cases.

Documented time point: persistent/refractory GD, antithyroid drugs over 5 years with positive TRAb. Extracted RNA from PBMCs served as the source of the TCR library. For TCR beta, libraries came from iRepertoire HTBI primers and Arm-PCR of CDR3 regions. TCRdb reanalysed the multiplex PCR reads using MiXCR and keeps one entry per CDR3 protein. The top ten hold over 11% of the sample, which has about 430,000 distinct CDR3 sequences, around a fifth seen once. This clonotype has more than one count but fewer than ten. Antigen specificity is unknown. V shed 2 bases and J shed 5 bases, with 13 bases lying between them. The CDR3 has 15 residues.

V usage is TRBV12-3 or TRBV12-4 and J usage is TRBJ1-5; D is undetermined. The specimen comprised peripheral blood mononuclear cells (PBMCs), sampled when the disease was refractory, from a patient treated with antithyroid drugs. The receptor's source is a female donor with Graves disease. The CDR3 nucleotides are TGTGCCAGCAGTTTATCAATCATCGAGTATCAGCCCCAGCATTTT. The encoded protein is CASSLSIIEYQPQHF.